The 18 T cell receptor beta chains below come from one sample, sequenced in a study of T cell responses to AZD1222 COVID-19 vaccine. Data came from immunoSEQ multiplex PCR; TCRdb stores just in-frame clones and leaves some out. The profile shows 130,000 to 150,000 clones, 70% to 90% of them singletons. The sample in question was peripheral blood, obtained 28 days after the second AZD1222 dose. Receptors were obtained from an adult who received the AZD1222 COVID-19 vaccine.

V and J are TRBV11-2 and TRBJ2-7; either TRBD1 or TRBD2 may supply D (5 bases each). The CDR3 length is 16 residues. Trimming removed 5 bases from V and 2 bases from J, with 19 bases in between. Germline V lookup: CDR1 SGHAT, CDR2 FQNNGV. The DNA for the CDR3 is TGTGCCAGCAGCCCACCTAGGTGGGACGGAGCCTACGAGCAGTACTTC. Translated: CASSPPRWDGAYEQYF.

This chain joins TRBV20-1 and TRBJ2-1; D gene uncertain. The length of the CDR3 is 14 residues. Germline lookup yields CDR1 DFQATT and CDR2 SNEGSKA (reference sequence). V lost 3 bases, J lost 5 bases, and 14 bases lay in between. CDR3 in DNA: TGCAGTGCTAGTTATCCCCGTGGGGACAATGAGCAGTTCTTC. It translates to CSASYPRGDNEQFF.

The CDR3 region is CASSLSGTLEQYF. The CDR3 DNA reads TGTGCCAGCAGTTTATCCGGGACACTCGAGCAGTACTTC. The chain recombines TRBV28 with TRBJ2-7; a possible D gene is TRBD1 (6 bases). This CDR3 is 13 amino acids long. Germline V CDR1 and CDR2: MDHEN, SYDVKM. Trimming took off 1 base at V and 6 bases at J, with 10 bases between the two ends.

V gene TRBV27 combines with J gene TRBJ2-7; 8 bases map to TRBD2. Germline V gene lookup returns CDR1 MNHEY and CDR2 SMNVEV (reference sequence). The V gene end was trimmed by 8 bases and the J gene end by 0 bases; junction bases not matched to a gene: 9. The CDR3 is 15 amino acids. The CDR3 reads CASFRGGPGSYEQYF. The CDR3 DNA is TGTGCCAGCTTTCGCGGGGGGCCCGGCTCCTACGAGCAGTACTTC.

This clone came up a few times. V gene TRBV7-2 combines with J gene TRBJ1-3, with unresolved D. With 6 bases removed from V and 5 bases from J, the gap between germline ends came to 14 bases. The CDR3 spans 14 residues. The germline gives CDR1 SGHTA, CDR2 FQGNSA. The CDR3 here is CASSADLTRNTIYF. The CDR3 nucleotides are TGTGCCAGCAGTGCGGACCTGACGAGAAACACCATATATTTT.

The chain uses TRBV25-1 and TRBJ2-5; 9 bases line up with TRBD1. V dropped 4 bases and J dropped 2; count of bases not matched to a gene: 11. From germline, CDR1 is MGHDK and CDR2 SYGVNS. The CDR3 runs 17 residues. The DNA of the CDR3 is TGTGCCAGCAGTGTGGGACAGGGAGTAGTAGGGCAAGAGACCCAGTACTTC. Protein sequence: CASSVGQGVVGQETQYF.

The chain recombines TRBV6-1 with TRBJ1-3, with a weak D call TRBD1 (5 bases). Germline V gives CDR1 MNHNS, CDR2 SASEGT. The CDR3 runs to 16 residues. V was clipped by 0 bases and J by 5 bases, with 14 bases between them. The CDR3 DNA reads TGTGCCAGCAGTGAAGCAAGAAGCCCGGGGCGAAACACCATATATTTT. This codes for CASSEARSPGRNTIYF.

This chain joins TRBV6-5 and TRBJ1-5; 7 nucleotides agree with TRBD1. The CDR3 has 14 residues. The V gene end was trimmed by 7 bases and the J gene end by 0 bases; junction bases not matched to a gene: 3. Germline V gene sequence: CDR1 MNHEY, CDR2 SVGAGI. CDR3 in amino acids: CASTGGYSNQPQHF. CDR3 coding DNA: TGTGCCAGCACAGGGGGATATAGCAATCAGCCCCAGCATTTT.

The genes are TRBV27 and TRBJ1-6; D gene ambiguous. The CDR3 length is 14 residues. Germline CDR1 reads MNHEY; CDR2 reads SMNVEV (reference sequence). V lost 7 bases and J 5 bases, leaving 12 bases between the germline ends. CDR3: CASTTQVNNSPLHF. CDR3 nucleotides: TGTGCCAGCACCACGCAAGTGAATAATTCACCCCTCCACTTT.

The rearrangement links TRBV7-9 to TRBJ2-1; D remains unclear. CDR3 length equals 16 residues. V lost 6 bases and J 2 bases, leaving 17 bases between the germline ends. Per germline, CDR1 SEHNR and CDR2 FQNEAQ (reference sequence). CDR3 nucleotide sequence: TGTGCCAGCAGTTTGAGAGCCGGAAGCGCCTACAATGAGCAGTTCTTC. Translating it yields CASSLRAGSAYNEQFF. Together with reference TRBV7-9 and TRBJ2-1, the CDR3 gives the full variable domain: DTGVSQNPRHKITKRGQNVTFRCDPISEHNRLYWYRQTLGQGPEFLTYFQNEAQLEKSRLLSDRFSAERPKGSFSTLEIQRTEQGDSAMYLCASSLRAGSAYNEQFFGPGTRLTVL.

The rearrangement joins TRBV19 to TRBJ1-5; D ambiguous. Trimming cost V 7 bases and J 0 bases, with 13 bases left between them. Germline CDR1 LNHDA, CDR2 SQIVND (reference sequence). This CDR3 is built from 15 residues. CDR3 loop: CASNTIGVSNQPQHF. As DNA, the CDR3 is TGTGCCAGTAACACTATTGGGGTTAGCAATCAGCCCCAGCATTTT.

The chain joins TRBV7-9 to TRBJ1-3, with D hard to call. The V gene lost 3 bases and the J gene lost 0 bases, with 12 bases spanning the gap. The germline CDR1 and CDR2 sequences are SEHNR and FQNEAQ (reference sequence). This CDR3 region has 16 residues. In nucleotides, the CDR3 is TGTGCCAGCAGCTTTAGGGAGTCGGACTCTGGAAACACCATATATTTT. The encoded protein is CASSFRESDSGNTIYF.

V gene TRBV9 combines with J gene TRBJ1-4, with 7 bases fitting TRBD1. The junction had 6 bases not matched to a gene; V was cut back by 4 bases and J by 3 bases. The CDR3 extends over 15 amino acids. Germline CDR1 is SGDLS and CDR2 is YYNGEE. CDR3 DNA sequence: TGTGCCAGCAGCCGTAGGGGGACAGCTAATGAAAAACTGTTTTTT. Translation: CASSRRGTANEKLFF.

Comment on this clone: The sample holds other DNA sequences that translate to the same CDR3. This chain uses TRBV12-3 or TRBV12-4 with TRBJ1-5; the D gene is possibly TRBD1 (5 bases). This CDR3 has 13 residues. V gave up 0 bases and J gave up 8 bases, with 8 bases separating them. CDR3 DNA: TGTGCCAGCAGTTTAGCGGGGGGGGAGCCCCAGCATTTT. Translation gives CASSLAGGEPQHF.

This clone was detected only a few times. The chain joins TRBV19 to TRBJ1-6; D not resolved. Trimming took 8 bases from V and 0 from J, leaving 5 bases between them. Germline V gives CDR1 LNHDA, CDR2 SQIVND (reference sequence). CDR3 length equals 13 residues. CDR3 nucleotide sequence: TGTGCCAGTCTCGGCTCCTATAATTCACCCCTCCACTTT. Translation: CASLGSYNSPLHF.

This clone was counted a few times. The rearrangement uses TRBV9 and TRBJ1-3; D possibly corresponds to TRBD1 (5 bases). The CDR3 spans 14 residues. The V gene lost 4 bases and the J gene lost 4 bases, with 12 bases spanning the gap. Germline CDR1 SGDLS, CDR2 YYNGEE. CDR3 nucleotide sequence: TGTGCCAGCAGCCCCGGGGGAATCGGAAACACCATATATTTT. Residues: CASSPGGIGNTIYF.

CDR3 nucleotide sequence: TGTGCCAGCAGCTTCAAGGGCAGCACCGGGGAGCTGTTTTTT. Amino acid sequence: CASSFKGSTGELFF. The chain recombines TRBV11-2 with TRBJ2-2; the D is unclear. The V and J ends lost 3 bases and 4 bases respectively, with 9 bases between them. CDR3 length equals 14 residues. The germline CDR1 and CDR2 sequences are SGHAT and FQNNGV.

This chain connects TRBV30 to TRBJ1-3, with D uncertain. This CDR3 region has 14 residues. Trimming shortened V by 2 bases and J by 7 bases, and 15 bases separated the two germline ends. The V gene's germline CDR1 is GTSNPN and CDR2 SVGIG (reference sequence). The DNA of the CDR3 is TGTGCCTGGAGTCGACGGATCGGTAGGAACACCATATATTTT. It encodes CAWSRRIGRNTIYF.